Listed here are 27 T cell receptor beta chains from one sample, sequenced in a study of molecular identifiers for immune sequencing clone quantification. Using its own MiXCR run on the PCR reads, TCRdb lists one record per CDR3 protein. The table includes approximately 500,000 distinct CDR3 sequences, 20% to 25% detected once. Sequenced input: naive CD8+ T cells from blood, with Jurkat cell RNA spiked in. Documented subset: FACS-sorted CD8+CD4-CCR7+CD45RA+ naive T cells. Receptor source: a human donor in good health. Some libraries in this study had Jurkat cell RNA spiked in.

For this clonotype: The conserved closing phenylalanine or tryptophan is absent in this CDR3, likely reflecting a read error. The V and J genes are TRBV20-1 and TRBJ2-3, with D uncertain. CDR1 and CDR2 from the germline V gene are DFQATT and SNEGSKA (reference sequence). Trimming took off 6 bases at V and 5 bases at J, with 27 bases between the two ends. CDR3 size: 17 residues. The CDR3: CSAHSEDDATSVDTQYY. CDR3 DNA sequence: TGCAGTGCCCACAGTGAGGACGATGCCACCTCCGTAGATACGCAGTATTAT.

Remarks on this clonotype: A clone one base away is much larger, so this may be a read error. The rearrangement joins TRBV12-3 or TRBV12-4 to TRBJ1-1; the D is unclear. There are 12 residues in the CDR3. Here the CDR3 DNA reads TGTGCCAGCAGTGCGGGAGTAACTGGAGCTTTCTTT. Protein product: CASSAGVTGAFF.

The genes are TRBV4-3 and TRBJ1-4; TRBD1 matches at 7 bases. Germline CDR1 reads LGHNA; CDR2 reads YSLEER. The CDR3 sequence is 18 residues long. The J segment lost 1 base and the V segment lost 0 bases, leaving 8 bases of the junction unmatched. CDR3 region: CASSQDPLDRQTNEKLFF. The CDR3 region has the DNA TGCGCCAGCAGCCAAGATCCATTGGACAGGCAAACTAATGAAAAACTGTTTTTT.

The sample holds many counts of this clonotype. The J gene is TRBJ2-2, the V gene TRBV20-1; possibly TRBD1 for D (6 bases). Trimming cost V 0 bases and J 1 base, with 9 bases left between them. The CDR3 contains 15 residues. CDR1 DFQATT and CDR2 SNEGSKA come from the germline V gene (reference sequence). CDR3 region: CSARDPDRNTGELFF. The DNA of the CDR3 is TGCAGTGCTAGAGACCCGGACAGGAACACCGGGGAGCTGTTTTTT.

J is TRBJ2-3 and V is TRBV15; TRBD2 matches 10 bases. After removal of 4 bases from V and 3 bases from J, the junction contained 16 bases not matched to a gene. The CDR3 runs 19 residues. The germline gives CDR1 LNHNV, CDR2 YYDKDF (reference sequence). In DNA form, the CDR3 reads TGTGCCACCAGCACTACCCGACTAGCGGGCCAAGTTGGGACAGATACGCAGTATTTT. This sequence encodes CATSTTRLAGQVGTDTQYF.

This clonotype appeared many times. This rearrangement joins TRBV4-3 to TRBJ1-1; weak D call: TRBD1 (5 bases). V was pared by 4 bases and J by 3 bases, with 15 bases between. The CDR3 is made up of 15 amino acids. Germline CDR1 is LGHNA and CDR2 is YSLEER. The CDR3 loop reads CASSRYDAGHTEAFF. The CDR3 DNA reads TGCGCCAGCAGCCGCTACGATGCGGGGCACACTGAAGCTTTCTTT.

This clonotype was picked up a small number of times. The chain is built from TRBV19 and TRBJ2-1, with 10 bases matching TRBD1. V lost 5 bases to trimming and J lost 5 bases; unmatched junction nucleotides: 6. Per the germline V gene, CDR1 is LNHDA and CDR2 is SQIVND (reference sequence). The CDR3 is 15 amino acids. The CDR3 coding sequence is TGTGCCAGTAGTCTCGGGACAGGGGTCCACAATGAGCAGTTCTTC. It yields the protein CASSLGTGVHNEQFF.

The chain employs TRBV11-2 and TRBJ2-7; 9 bases are a match to TRBD1. This CDR3 is built from 15 residues. J was trimmed by 1 base and V by 5 bases; bases with no gene match: 6. Germline lookup yields CDR1 SGHAT and CDR2 FQNNGV. For the CDR3, the DNA is TGTGCCAGCAGCCCGCCCGACAGGGGGTCCTACGAGCAGTACTTC. Translated: CASSPPDRGSYEQYF.

This clonotype occurred many times. This CDR3 reads CAWTSGFDSTDTQYF. The CDR3 DNA is TGTGCCTGGACTAGCGGCTTTGATAGCACAGATACGCAGTATTTT. The V gene is TRBV30, the J gene TRBJ2-3; 7 bases agree with TRBD2. CDR1 and CDR2 from the germline V gene are GTSNPN and SVGIG (reference sequence). This CDR3 has 15 amino acids. J was trimmed by 0 bases and V by 4 bases; bases with no gene match: 7.

The V and J genes are TRBV20-1 and TRBJ1-5; 7 nucleotides line up with TRBD1. CDR3 length equals 14 residues. The trim removed 5 bases at V and 6 bases at J, leaving 10 bases unmatched. The germline V gene has CDR1 DFQATT and CDR2 SNEGSKA (reference sequence). The CDR3 bases are TGCAGTGCTGCGGACAGGACAATGATTCAGCCCCAGCATTTT. This encodes CSAADRTMIQPQHF.

This clonotype was detected ten times or more. CDR3 sequence: CASSQGLDHYEQYF. CDR3 DNA sequence: TGTGCCAGCAGCCAAGGACTAGATCATTACGAGCAGTACTTC. The chain employs TRBV4-2 and TRBJ2-7, with a weak D call TRBD2 (6 bases). CDR3 length equals 14 residues. Germline CDR1 is LGHNA and CDR2 is YNFKEQ. The V end was cut by 1 base, the J end by 4 bases, with 11 bases between.

This clonotype has a handful of counts. The CDR3 region is CASSYGASGSQYF. CDR3 in DNA: TGTGCCAGCAGCTATGGGGCATCGGGGTCCCAGTACTTC. The chain carries TRBV5-5 and TRBJ2-5, with D possibly called TRBD1 or TRBD2 (5 bases each). The CDR3 sequence is 13 residues long. From germline, CDR1 is SGHKS and CDR2 YYEKEE (reference sequence). V gave up 3 bases and J gave up 9 bases, with 15 bases separating them.

This clonotype was detected ten times or more. The chain joins TRBV12-3 or TRBV12-4 to TRBJ2-5, with D maybe TRBD1 (6 bases). This CDR3 is 16 amino acids long. Trimming cost V 5 bases and J 9 bases, with 25 bases left between them. CDR3 residues: CASSELYRATSNPQYF. The DNA for the CDR3 is TGTGCCAGCAGTGAACTGTACAGGGCCACTTCAAACCCCCAGTACTTC.

Notes on this clonotype: Being one base from a much bigger clone, this may be a read error. V and J are TRBV29-1 and TRBJ2-5, with a weak D call TRBD1 (5 bases). Germline CDR1 reads SQVTM; CDR2 reads ANQGSEA. The CDR3 length is 13 residues. Trimming stripped 0 bases from V and 4 bases from J, with 9 bases between. The CDR3 DNA reads TGCAGCGTTGAAGAGGGGCTATTAGAGACCCAGTACTTC. This translates into CSVEEGLLETQYF.

The chain is built from TRBV5-1 and TRBJ2-5; possible D gene TRBD1, 6 bases. CDR1 SGHRS and CDR2 YFSETQ come from the germline V gene. V shed 2 bases and J shed 0 bases, with 17 bases lying between them. The CDR3 is 17 residues long. CDR3 DNA: TGCGCCAGCAGCTTAAACCTCGGGACACCGAACCAAGAGACCCAGTACTTC. Protein product: CASSLNLGTPNQETQYF.

The V call is TRBV30, the J call TRBJ1-2; D gene uncertain. This CDR3 is built from 14 residues. Germline CDR1 is GTSNPN and CDR2 is SVGIG (reference sequence). V shed 1 base and J shed 2 bases, with 11 bases lying between them. CDR3 DNA sequence: TGTGCCTGGAGTGGAAACAGCAACAACTATGGCTACACCTTC. Encoded protein: CAWSGNSNNYGYTF. The entire variable domain, with the rest obtained from reference TRBV30 and TRBJ1-2, is as follows: SQTIHQWPATLVQPVGSPLSLECTVEGTSNPNLYWYRQAAGRGLQLLFYSVGIGQISSEVPQNLSASRPQDRQFILSSKKLLLSDSGFYLCAWSGNSNNYGYTFGSGTRLTVV.

This clonotype was seen repeatedly, ten times or more. The chain is built from TRBV6-2 or TRBV6-3 and TRBJ2-2; D unclear. Per the germline V gene, CDR1 is MNHEY and CDR2 is SVGEGT. With 5 bases removed from V and 0 bases from J, the gap between germline ends came to 16 bases. CDR3 length equals 17 residues. CDR3 bases: TGTGCCAGCAGTCGTCCGACGCGGCCTACGAACACCGGGGAGCTGTTTTTT. Protein: CASSRPTRPTNTGELFF.

This clonotype was found many times. This chain links TRBV7-9 with TRBJ1-1; weak D call: TRBD1 (6 bases). This CDR3 spans 15 amino acids. The ends were cut back, 5 bases at V and 4 bases at J, with 17 bases in the middle. Germline V gene lookup returns CDR1 SEHNR and CDR2 FQNEAQ (reference sequence). CDR3 amino acids: CASSPQGGAGTEAFF. Written as DNA, the CDR3 is TGTGCCAGCAGCCCCCAAGGGGGGGCTGGCACTGAAGCTTTCTTT.

This chain joins TRBV29-1 and TRBJ2-1; D may match TRBD1 or TRBD2 (6 bases each). The V gene's germline CDR1 is SQVTM and CDR2 ANQGSEA. The V gene lost 1 base and the J gene lost 2 bases, with 15 bases spanning the gap. The CDR3 totals 16 residues. DNA for the CDR3: TGCAGCGTTGAAGGGCTGTCTAGGGGGGCCTACAATGAGCAGTTCTTC. Translating it yields CSVEGLSRGAYNEQFF.

This clonotype appeared a single time. The genes are TRBV6-5 and TRBJ2-5, with D possibly TRBD2 on 5 matching bases. The CDR3 extends over 14 amino acids. Germline assignment: CDR1 MNHEY and CDR2 SVGAGI. The V and J ends lost 5 bases and 5 bases respectively, with 15 bases between them. DNA of the CDR3: TGTGCCAGCAGTCCCTCGTGGGGAGCGGAGACCCAGTACTTC. Translation: CASSPSWGAETQYF.

Comment on this clonotype: A much larger clone is a single base away; this may be a read error. V usage is TRBV7-9 and J usage is TRBJ1-4; D ambiguous. CDR1 is SEHNR and CDR2 is FQNEAQ in the germline V gene (reference sequence). Deletions cut 10 bases from V and 0 bases from J, with 15 bases between. This CDR3 spans 15 amino acids. CDR3 DNA sequence: TGTGCCAACAGACTTCGAGATGCAACTAATGAAAAACTGTTTTTT. Its translation is CANRLRDATNEKLFF.

In its sample, this clonotype was seen many times. V is TRBV5-1 and J is TRBJ1-1; 9 positions match TRBD1. CDR1 and CDR2 from the germline V gene are SGHRS and YFSETQ. This CDR3 contains 15 residues. Unmatched junction bases numbered 5, after V lost 4 bases and J lost 1 base. The CDR3 nucleotides are TGCGCCAGCAGCGCCGGACAGGGGCCGAACACTGAAGCTTTCTTT. This encodes CASSAGQGPNTEAFF. Supplemented by reference TRBV5-1 and TRBJ1-1, the full variable domain reads KAGVTQTPRYLIKTRGQQVTLSCSPISGHRSVSWYQQTPGQGLQFLFEYFSETQRNKGNFPGRFSGRQFSNSRSEMNVSTLELGDSALYLCASSAGQGPNTEAFFGQGTRLTVV.

The table lists this clonotype with many counts. The CDR3 DNA reads TGTGCCTGGAGTTGGGGAAACGATCAGCCCCAGCATTTT. Protein sequence: CAWSWGNDQPQHF. The J gene is TRBJ1-5, the V gene TRBV30; D is unclear. CDR3 length: 13 amino acids. The V end was cut by 2 bases, the J end by 5 bases, with 10 bases between. In germline, CDR1 is GTSNPN, CDR2 SVGIG (reference sequence).

The rearrangement links TRBV6-2 or TRBV6-3 to TRBJ2-6; 8 bases match TRBD1. The V and J ends lost 5 bases and 4 bases, in that order; junction bases with no gene match: 10. This CDR3 has 17 amino acids. Looked up from germline, CDR1 is MNHEY and CDR2 is SVGEGT. The CDR3: CASSPGQAGWGANVLTF. For the CDR3, the DNA is TGTGCCAGCAGTCCGGGACAGGCGGGTTGGGGGGCCAACGTCCTGACTTTC.

This clonotype was counted at least ten times. The J gene is TRBJ2-3, the V gene TRBV5-1; D is ambiguous. CDR1 is SGHRS and CDR2 is YFSETQ in the germline V gene. The CDR3 spans 16 residues. Trimming removed 4 bases from V and 2 bases from J, with 17 bases in between. The CDR3 spells CASSAWEGGTTDTQYF. CDR3 sequence (DNA): TGCGCCAGCAGCGCGTGGGAAGGTGGCACCACAGATACGCAGTATTTT.

About this clonotype: This clone may be a read error of a much larger clone one base away. The chain carries TRBV12-3 or TRBV12-4 and TRBJ1-5, with TRBD1 as a possible D gene (5 bases). The CDR3 length is 17 residues. CDR3 amino acids: CACSYHRDGYSNQPQHF. Here the CDR3 DNA reads TGTGCCTGCAGTTATCACCGGGACGGCTATAGCAATCAGCCCCAGCATTTT.

The chain links TRBV19 to TRBJ2-1, with no clear D. The CDR3 has 13 residues. From germline, CDR1 is LNHDA and CDR2 SQIVND (reference sequence). V was cut by 3 bases and J by 4 bases, with 7 bases left in between. The CDR3 DNA reads TGTGCCAGTAGTATTACAGATTACAATGAGCAGTTCTTC. Residues: CASSITDYNEQFF.